This T cell receptor (beta chain) was sequenced during a study of CD8+ T cells in alopecia areata. In each case, RNA was isolated and then reverse transcribed into cDNA as the sequencing template. The repertoire was sequenced with immunoSEQ multiplex PCR; TCRdb's copy has only in-frame clones and lacks some. The profile covers under 95,000 clones, with over 70% appearing a single time and 17% taken by the ten largest. As regards this clone: The antigen remains undetermined.

Treatment here: oral pan-JAK inhibitor, 5-10 mg twice daily. Notes on the study in general: In scalp and blood, many expanded lesional clones persisted during tofacitinib. For lesional scalp, especially alopecia totalis/universalis, clonality was higher than in normal scalp. In scalp samples, resident alphabeta T cells of normal skin are also sequenced.

The CDR3 is 16 amino acids. Looked up from germline, CDR1 is SGHVS and CDR2 is FQNEAQ. With 0 bases removed from V and 2 bases from J, the gap between germline ends came to 12 bases. The chain has TRBV7-8 and TRBJ2-3; unclear D gene. The sequence came from a human donor with alopecia areata. Material: CD8+ T cells sorted from blood, obtained at approximately week 42, from a patient treated with tofacitinib. The CDR3 sequence: CASSLALIGHTDTQYF. The CDR3 DNA sequence: TGTGCCAGCAGCTTAGCCCTCATAGGCCACACAGATACGCAGTATTTT.